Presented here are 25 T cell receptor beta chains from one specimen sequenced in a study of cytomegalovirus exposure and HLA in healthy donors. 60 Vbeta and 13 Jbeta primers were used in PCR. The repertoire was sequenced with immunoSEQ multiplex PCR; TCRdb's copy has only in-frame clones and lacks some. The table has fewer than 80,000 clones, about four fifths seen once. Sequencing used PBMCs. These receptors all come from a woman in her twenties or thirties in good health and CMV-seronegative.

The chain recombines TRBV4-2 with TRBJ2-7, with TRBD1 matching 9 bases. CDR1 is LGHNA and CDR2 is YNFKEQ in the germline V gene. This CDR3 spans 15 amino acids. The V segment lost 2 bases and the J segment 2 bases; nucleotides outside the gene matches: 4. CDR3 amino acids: CASSQPGQGTYEQYF. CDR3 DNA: TGTGCCAGCAGCCAACCGGGACAGGGAACCTACGAGCAGTACTTC.

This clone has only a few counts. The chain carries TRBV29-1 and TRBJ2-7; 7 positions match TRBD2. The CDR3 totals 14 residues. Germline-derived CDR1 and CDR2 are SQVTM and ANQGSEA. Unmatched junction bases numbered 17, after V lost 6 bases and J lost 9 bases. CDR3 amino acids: CSVVASGYPTRQYF. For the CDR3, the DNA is TGCAGCGTGGTGGCTAGCGGATATCCTACGAGGCAGTACTTC.

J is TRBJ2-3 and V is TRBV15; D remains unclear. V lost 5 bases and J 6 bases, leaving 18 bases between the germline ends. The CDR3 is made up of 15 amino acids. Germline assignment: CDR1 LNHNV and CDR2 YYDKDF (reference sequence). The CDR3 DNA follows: TGTGCCACCAGCTCTAGGAAACGAGCGCGGGATACGCAGTATTTT. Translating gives CATSSRKRARDTQYF.

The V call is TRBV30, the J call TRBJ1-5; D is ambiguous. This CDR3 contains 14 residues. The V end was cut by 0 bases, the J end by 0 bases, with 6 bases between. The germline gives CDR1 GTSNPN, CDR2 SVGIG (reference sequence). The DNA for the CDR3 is TGTGCCTGGAGTGTAGCGGGTAGCAATCAGCCCCAGCATTTT. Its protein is CAWSVAGSNQPQHF. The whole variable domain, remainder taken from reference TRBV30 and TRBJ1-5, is SQTIHQWPATLVQPVGSPLSLECTVEGTSNPNLYWYRQAAGRGLQLLFYSVGIGQISSEVPQNLSASRPQDRQFILSSKKLLLSDSGFYLCAWSVAGSNQPQHFGDGTRLSIL.

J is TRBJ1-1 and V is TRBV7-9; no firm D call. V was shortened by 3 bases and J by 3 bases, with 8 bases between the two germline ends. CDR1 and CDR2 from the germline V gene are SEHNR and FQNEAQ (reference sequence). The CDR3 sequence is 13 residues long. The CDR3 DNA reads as TGTGCCAGCAGCTTTGGGGAGCACACTGAAGCTTTCTTT. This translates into CASSFGEHTEAFF.

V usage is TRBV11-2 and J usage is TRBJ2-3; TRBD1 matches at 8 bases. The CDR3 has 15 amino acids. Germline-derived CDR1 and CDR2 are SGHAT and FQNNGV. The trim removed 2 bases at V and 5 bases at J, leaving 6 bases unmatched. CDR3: CASSLSARGRDTQYF. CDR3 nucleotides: TGTGCCAGCAGCTTATCGGCCAGGGGGCGAGATACGCAGTATTTT.

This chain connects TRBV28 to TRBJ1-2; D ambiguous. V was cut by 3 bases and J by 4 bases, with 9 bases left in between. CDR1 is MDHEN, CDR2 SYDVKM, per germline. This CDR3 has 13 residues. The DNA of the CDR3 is TGTGCCAGCAGTTTTGACTCCCTCTATGGCTACACCTTC. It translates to CASSFDSLYGYTF.

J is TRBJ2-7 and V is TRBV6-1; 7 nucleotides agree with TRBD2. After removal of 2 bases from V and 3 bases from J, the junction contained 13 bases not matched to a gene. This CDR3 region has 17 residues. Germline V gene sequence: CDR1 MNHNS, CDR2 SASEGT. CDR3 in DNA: TGTGCCAGCAGTGAACGGGTGGGCGGGAGTACGGGCTACGAGCAGTACTTC. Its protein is CASSERVGGSTGYEQYF.

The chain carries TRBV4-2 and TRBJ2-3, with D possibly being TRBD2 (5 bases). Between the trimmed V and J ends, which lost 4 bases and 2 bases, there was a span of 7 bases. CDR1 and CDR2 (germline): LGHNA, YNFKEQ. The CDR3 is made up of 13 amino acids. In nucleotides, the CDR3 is TGTGCCAGCAGCCTGGGAGACACAGATACGCAGTATTTT. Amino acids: CASSLGDTDTQYF.

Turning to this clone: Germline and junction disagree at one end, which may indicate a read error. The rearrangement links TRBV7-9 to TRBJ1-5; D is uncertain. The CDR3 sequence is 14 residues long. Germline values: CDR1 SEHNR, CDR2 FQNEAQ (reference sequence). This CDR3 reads CSSSLDTRNQPQHF. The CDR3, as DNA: TGTTCCAGCAGTCTTGACACCCGCAATCAGCCCCAGCATTTT.

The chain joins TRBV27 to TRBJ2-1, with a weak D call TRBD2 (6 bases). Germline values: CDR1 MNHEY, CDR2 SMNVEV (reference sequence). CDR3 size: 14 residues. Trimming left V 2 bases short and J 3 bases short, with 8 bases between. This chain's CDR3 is CASSLPGSYNEQFF. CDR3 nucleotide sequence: TGTGCCAGCAGTTTACCCGGGAGCTACAATGAGCAGTTCTTC.

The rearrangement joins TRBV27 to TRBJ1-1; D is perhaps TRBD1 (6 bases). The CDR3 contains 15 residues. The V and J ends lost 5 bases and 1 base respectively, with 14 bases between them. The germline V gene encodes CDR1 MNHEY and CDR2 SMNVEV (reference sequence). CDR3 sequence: CASSPPTGGNTEAFF. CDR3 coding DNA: TGTGCCAGCAGTCCTCCGACAGGAGGGAACACTGAAGCTTTCTTT.

Here the CDR3 DNA reads TGTGCCAGCAGCAAACGGGACAGCTATGGCTACACCTTC. It specifies CASSKRDSYGYTF. V usage is TRBV9 and J usage is TRBJ1-2; TRBD1 aligns across 7 bases. Germline CDR1 reads SGDLS; CDR2 reads YYNGEE. Losses at the gene ends were 4 bases for V and 4 bases for J; bases not matched to a gene: 4. This CDR3 is 13 amino acids long.

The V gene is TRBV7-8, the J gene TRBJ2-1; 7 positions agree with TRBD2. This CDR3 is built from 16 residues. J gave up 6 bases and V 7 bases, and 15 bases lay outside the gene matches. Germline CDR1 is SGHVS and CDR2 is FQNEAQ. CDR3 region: CASTLGGGGPANEQFF. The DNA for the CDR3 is TGTGCCAGCACCCTGGGGGGGGGAGGGCCCGCCAATGAGCAGTTCTTC.

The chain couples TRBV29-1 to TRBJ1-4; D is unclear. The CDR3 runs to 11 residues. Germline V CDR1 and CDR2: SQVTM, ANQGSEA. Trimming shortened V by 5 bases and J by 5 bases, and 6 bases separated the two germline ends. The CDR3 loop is CSVQLNEKLFF. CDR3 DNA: TGCAGCGTTCAACTGAATGAAAAACTGTTTTTT.

The CDR3 coding sequence is TGTGCCATCAGTGAAGGGGGACAGGGGTTTGAGCAGTTCTTC. Amino acids: CAISEGGQGFEQFF. V usage is TRBV10-3 and J usage is TRBJ2-1, with TRBD1 matching over 10 bases. Per the germline V gene, CDR1 is ENHRY and CDR2 is SYGVKD. The CDR3 runs to 14 residues. V lost 3 bases, J lost 9 bases, and 5 bases stayed unmatched.

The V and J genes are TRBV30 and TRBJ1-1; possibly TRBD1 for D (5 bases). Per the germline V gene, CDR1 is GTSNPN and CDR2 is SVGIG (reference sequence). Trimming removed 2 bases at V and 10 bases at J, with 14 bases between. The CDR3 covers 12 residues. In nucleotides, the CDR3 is TGTGCCTGGAGTTCTGGGGGGGAGCGAGCTTTCTTT. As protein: CAWSSGGERAFF.

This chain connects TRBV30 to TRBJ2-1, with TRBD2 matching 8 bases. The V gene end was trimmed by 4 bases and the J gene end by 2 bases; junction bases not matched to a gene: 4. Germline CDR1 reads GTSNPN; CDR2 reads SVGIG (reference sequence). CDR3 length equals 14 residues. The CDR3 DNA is TGTGCCTGGAATCCGGGACTAGCCTACAATGAGCAGTTCTTC. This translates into CAWNPGLAYNEQFF.

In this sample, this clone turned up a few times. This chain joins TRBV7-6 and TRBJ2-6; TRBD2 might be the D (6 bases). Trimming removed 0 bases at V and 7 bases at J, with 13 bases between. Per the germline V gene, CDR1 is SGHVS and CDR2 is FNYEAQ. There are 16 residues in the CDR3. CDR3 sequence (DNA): TGTGCCAGCAGCTTAGCGGGGGGTGCCGGCGCCAACGTCCTGACTTTC. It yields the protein CASSLAGGAGANVLTF.

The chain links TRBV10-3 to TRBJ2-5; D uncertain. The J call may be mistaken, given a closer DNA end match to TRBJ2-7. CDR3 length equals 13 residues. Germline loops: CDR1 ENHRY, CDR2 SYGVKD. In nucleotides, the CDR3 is TGTGCCTCCCTCGGCGCGGAATCCTACGAGCAGTACTTC. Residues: CASLGAESYEQYF.

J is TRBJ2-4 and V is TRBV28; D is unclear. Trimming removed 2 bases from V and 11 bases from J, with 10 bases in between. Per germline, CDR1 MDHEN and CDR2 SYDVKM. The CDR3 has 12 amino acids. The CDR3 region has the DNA TGTGCCAGCAGTTTACAGGTTTGCTTTCAGTACTTC. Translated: CASSLQVCFQYF.

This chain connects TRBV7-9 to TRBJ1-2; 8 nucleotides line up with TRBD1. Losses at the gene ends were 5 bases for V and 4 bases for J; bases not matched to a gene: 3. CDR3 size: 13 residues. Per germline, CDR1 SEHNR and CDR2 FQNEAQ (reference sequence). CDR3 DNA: TGTGCCAGCAGCGACAGGGGAGGCTATGGCTACACCTTC. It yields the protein CASSDRGGYGYTF.

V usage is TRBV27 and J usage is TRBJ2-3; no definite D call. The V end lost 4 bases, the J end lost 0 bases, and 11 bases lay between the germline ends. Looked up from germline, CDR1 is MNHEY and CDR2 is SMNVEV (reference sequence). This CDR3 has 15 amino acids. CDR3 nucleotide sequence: TGTGCCAGCAGTTCGCTAGTGGGTAGCACAGATACGCAGTATTTT. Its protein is CASSSLVGSTDTQYF.

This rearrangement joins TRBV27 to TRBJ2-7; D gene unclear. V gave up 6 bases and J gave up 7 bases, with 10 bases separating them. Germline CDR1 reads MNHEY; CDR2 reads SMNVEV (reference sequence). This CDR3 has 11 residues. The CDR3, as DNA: TGTGCCAGCAGGACTTCCGGGGAGCAGTACTTC. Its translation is CASRTSGEQYF.

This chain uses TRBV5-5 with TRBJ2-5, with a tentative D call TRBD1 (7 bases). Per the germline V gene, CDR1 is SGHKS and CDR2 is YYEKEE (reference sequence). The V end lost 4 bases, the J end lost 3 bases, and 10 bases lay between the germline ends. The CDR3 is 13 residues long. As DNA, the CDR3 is TGTGCCAGCAGCGTCAGGGGGGAAGAGACCCAGTACTTC. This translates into CASSVRGEETQYF.